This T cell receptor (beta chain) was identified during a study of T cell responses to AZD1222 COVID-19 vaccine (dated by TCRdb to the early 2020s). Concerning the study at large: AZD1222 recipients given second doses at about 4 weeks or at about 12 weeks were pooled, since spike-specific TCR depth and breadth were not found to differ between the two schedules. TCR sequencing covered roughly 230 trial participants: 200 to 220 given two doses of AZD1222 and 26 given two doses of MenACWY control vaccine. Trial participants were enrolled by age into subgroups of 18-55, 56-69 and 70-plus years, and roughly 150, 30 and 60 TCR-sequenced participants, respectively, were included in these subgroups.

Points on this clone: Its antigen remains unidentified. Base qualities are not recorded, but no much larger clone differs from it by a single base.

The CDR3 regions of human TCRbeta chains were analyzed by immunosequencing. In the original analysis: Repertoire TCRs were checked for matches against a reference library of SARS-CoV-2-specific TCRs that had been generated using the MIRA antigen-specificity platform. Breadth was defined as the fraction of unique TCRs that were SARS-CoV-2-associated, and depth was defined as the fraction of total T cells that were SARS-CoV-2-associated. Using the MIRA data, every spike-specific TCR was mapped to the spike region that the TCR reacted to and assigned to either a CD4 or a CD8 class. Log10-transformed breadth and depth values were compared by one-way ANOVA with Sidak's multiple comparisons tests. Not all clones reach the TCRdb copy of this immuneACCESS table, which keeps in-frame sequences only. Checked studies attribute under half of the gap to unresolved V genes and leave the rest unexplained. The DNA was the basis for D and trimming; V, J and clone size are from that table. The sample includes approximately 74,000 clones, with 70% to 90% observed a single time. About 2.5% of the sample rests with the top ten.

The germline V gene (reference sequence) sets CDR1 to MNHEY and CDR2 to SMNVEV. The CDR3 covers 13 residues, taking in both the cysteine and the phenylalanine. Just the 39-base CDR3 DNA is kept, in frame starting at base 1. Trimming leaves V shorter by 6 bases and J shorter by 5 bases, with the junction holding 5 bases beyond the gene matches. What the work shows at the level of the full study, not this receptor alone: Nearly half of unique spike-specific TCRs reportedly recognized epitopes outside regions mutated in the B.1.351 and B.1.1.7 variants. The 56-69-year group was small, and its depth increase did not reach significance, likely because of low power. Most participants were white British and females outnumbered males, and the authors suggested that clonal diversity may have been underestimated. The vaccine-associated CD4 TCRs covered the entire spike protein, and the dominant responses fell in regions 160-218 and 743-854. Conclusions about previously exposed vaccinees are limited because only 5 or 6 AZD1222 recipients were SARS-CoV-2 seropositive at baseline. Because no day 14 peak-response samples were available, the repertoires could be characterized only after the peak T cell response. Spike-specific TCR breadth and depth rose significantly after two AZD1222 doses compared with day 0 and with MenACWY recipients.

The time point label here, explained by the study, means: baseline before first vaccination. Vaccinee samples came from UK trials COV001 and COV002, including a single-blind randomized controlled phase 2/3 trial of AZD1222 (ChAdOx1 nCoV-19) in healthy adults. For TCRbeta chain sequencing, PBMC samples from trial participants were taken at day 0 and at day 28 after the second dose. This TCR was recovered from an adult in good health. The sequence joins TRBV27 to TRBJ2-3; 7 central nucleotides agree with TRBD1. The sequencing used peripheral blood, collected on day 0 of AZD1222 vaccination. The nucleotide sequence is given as TGTGCCAGCAGATGGCAGGGGGAAGATACGCAGTATTTT. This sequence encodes CASRWQGEDTQYF.